These T cell receptor beta chains were read from a single sample in a study. MiXCR, run by TCRdb on the 5' RACE reads, gives a single entry per CDR3 protein. The sample carries over 55,000 distinct CDR3 sequences, 28% recorded once. The sample comprised tumor-infiltrating memory CD4+ T cells sorted from the breast tumor. The origin of the receptors is a female donor with breast cancer. Each CDR3 is given with its conserved first and last residue. The D gene is left open where the match is weak. The size entry is marked missing in some rows and otherwise reads once, few, many or a size class.

- | TRBJ2-3 | - | TRBV15 | TGTGCCACCAGCAGAGGTGGCGGAAGTAGCACAGATACGCAGTATTTT | CATSRGGGSSTDTQYF
- | TRBJ1-4 | - | TRBV5-1 | TGCGCCAGCAGCAGGGGCGGCTCAACTAATGAAAAACTGTTTTTT | CASSRGGSTNEKLFF
- | TRBJ2-7 | - | TRBV12-3/TRBV12-4 | TGTGCCAGCAGTTTAAAATGGGCCTACGAGCAGTACTTC | CASSLKWAYEQYF
- | TRBJ2-3 | - | TRBV7-2 | TGTGCCAGCAGCCGACAACCCACAGATACGCAGTATTTT | CASSRQPTDTQYF
- | TRBJ2-3 | - | TRBV11-3 | TGTGCCAGCAGCGCAGAGGGTGGTACGCAGTATTTT | CASSAEGGTQYF
- | TRBJ2-1 | TRBD2 | TRBV7-9 | TGTGCCAGCAGCTCTCTCGGGAGGGTCGGCGATGAGCAGTTCTTC | CASSSLGRVGDEQFF
few | TRBJ2-3 | TRBD2 | TRBV4-3 | TGCGCCAGCAGCCGGGAGGGACTGAGCACAGATACGCAGTATTTT | CASSREGLSTDTQYF
- | TRBJ2-2 | - | TRBV7-2 | TGTGCCAGCAGCACCTACCGGGGCGGGGAGCTGTTTTTT | CASSTYRGGELFF
few | TRBJ2-7 | - | TRBV6-5 | TGTGCCAGCAGTTACTCGAGTGGAGCTAGAGAGCAGTACTTC | CASSYSSGAREQYF
- | TRBJ2-5 | TRBD2 | TRBV24-1 | TGTGCCACCAGTGATTTCTCAGGAGCGGGAGGGTCGGGAGAGACCCAGTACTTC | CATSDFSGAGGSGETQYF
- | TRBJ2-7 | - | TRBV7-8 | TGTGCCAGCAGCTTAAGAGAACGCGGGTCAAACGAGCAGTACTTC | CASSLRERGSNEQYF
- | TRBJ2-2 | TRBD2 | TRBV20-1 | TGCAGTGCTAGTGGAGCTTTGGCGGGAGAGCCAGGGCTGTTTTTT | CSASGALAGEPGLFF
few | TRBJ2-5 | TRBD2 | TRBV7-9 | TGTGCCAGCAGCTTAGAGGTGGCTAGCGGGGAAGAGACCCAGTACTTC | CASSLEVASGEETQYF
many | TRBJ2-7 | - | TRBV7-2 | TGTGCCAGCAGCTTAGCGAGCAGCATATACGAGCAGTACTTC | CASSLASSIYEQYF
once | TRBJ1-4 | - | TRBV14 | TGTGCCAGCAGCCAAGATGGATTAGGTGAAAAACTGTTTTTT | CASSQDGLGEKLFF
- | TRBJ1-1 | - | TRBV4-3 | TGCGCCAGCAGCCAAGACAGGAACACTGAAGCTTTCTTT | CASSQDRNTEAFF
- | TRBJ2-2 | TRBD2 | TRBV9 | TGTGCCAGCAGAGTGGGACTAGCGGGACCCGGGGAGCTGTTTTTT | CASRVGLAGPGELFF
many | TRBJ1-3 | - | TRBV5-1 | TGCGCCAGCGCTTCGGGTGGAGCCTCTGGAAACACCATATATTTT | CASASGGASGNTIYF
- | TRBJ2-5 | - | TRBV18 | TGTGCCAGCTCACCGGAGGTTCAAGAGACCCAGTACTTC | CASSPEVQETQYF
- | TRBJ1-5 | - | TRBV6-2/TRBV6-3 | TGTGCCACTAACCCTGAAGGGGAGATCTGGGGCAATCAGCCCCAGCATTTT | CATNPEGEIWGNQPQHF
many | TRBJ2-7 | - | TRBV12-3/TRBV12-4 | TGTGCCAGCAGGTCCCTCGAATCGCGGGGAGCCTACGAGCAGTACTTC | CASRSLESRGAYEQYF
few | TRBJ1-2 | - | TRBV29-1 | TGCAGCGTTCAAGGACCCAATGGCTACACCTTC | CSVQGPNGYTF
- | TRBJ2-1 | - | TRBV29-1 | TGCAGCTCGTGTCTGGTTGACAATGAGCAGTTCTTC | CSSCLVDNEQFF
few | TRBJ2-2 | - | TRBV20-1 | TGCAGTGCTTTAGCGAGAAACACCGGGGAGCTGTTTTTT | CSALARNTGELFF
- | TRBJ2-5 | - | TRBV6-5 | TGTGCCAGCAGTTACGGGGGAGGCGAGACCCAGTACTTC | CASSYGGGETQYF
few | TRBJ1-1 | - | TRBV28 | TGTGCCAGCAATTCGCCGGTCGGGCTCGAAGCTTTCTTT | CASNSPVGLEAFF
- | TRBJ2-7 | - | TRBV12-3/TRBV12-4 | TGTGCCAGCAGCGCCCCTAGCGCAATCACCTACGAGCAGTACTTC | CASSAPSAITYEQYF
few | TRBJ2-1 | TRBD2 | TRBV9 | TGTGCCAGCAGTCCCCACCTAGCGGGGGGCCTCCCCGGTTACAATGAGCAGTTCTTC | CASSPHLAGGLPGYNEQFF
- | TRBJ1-1 | - | TRBV12-3/TRBV12-4 | TGTGCCAGCAGTTTGGATCCCCCGAACACTGAAGCTTTCTTT | CASSLDPPNTEAFF
- | TRBJ2-7 | TRBD2 | TRBV12-3/TRBV12-4 | TGTGCCAGCAGTTTAGAGCCAGGACTAGCGGGGTACTTC | CASSLEPGLAGYF
- | TRBJ2-2 | - | TRBV7-8 | TGTGCCAGCAGCTTAGGAGCCGTCACCGGGGAGCTGTTTTTT | CASSLGAVTGELFF
- | TRBJ2-2 | - | TRBV6-6 | TGTGCCATCGACCCAGAAGGCCAGATCACCGGGGAGCTGTTCTTT | CAIDPEGQITGELFF
- | TRBJ1-2 | - | TRBV27 | TGTGCCAGCAGTGGGGGAGGACCCCCAGCGAACTATGGCTACACCTTC | CASSGGGPPANYGYTF
- | TRBJ2-2 | - | TRBV7-9 | TGTGCCAGCAGCTTAGTCGCGGACGGGGAGCTGTTTTTT | CASSLVADGELFF
few | TRBJ1-2 | TRBD1 | TRBV7-3 | TGTGCCAGCAGCCCACTACCCGGACAGGGTCAAGCTAACTATGGCTACACCTTC | CASSPLPGQGQANYGYTF
once | TRBJ2-5 | TRBD1 | TRBV7-9 | TGTGCCAGCAGCCCCGGGACAGGGTCAGAGACCCAGTACTTC | CASSPGTGSETQYF
many | TRBJ1-5 | - | TRBV6-5 | TGTGCCAGCAGTTACCGATTAAATCAGCCCCAGCATTTT | CASSYRLNQPQHF
- | TRBJ2-3 | TRBD2 | TRBV15 | TGTGCCACCAGCAGCCGCAGAGCGGGAGGGCACGTCGCGCAGTATTTT | CATSSRRAGGHVAQYF
few | TRBJ1-2 | TRBD1 | TRBV2 | TGTGCCAGCAGTGGTCCGGACAGGGGGTATGGCTACACCTTC | CASSGPDRGYGYTF
once | TRBJ2-7 | - | TRBV6-6 | TGTGCCAGCAGTTACGACGGGACCTACGAGCAGTACTTC | CASSYDGTYEQYF
few | TRBJ2-7 | - | TRBV7-6 | TGTGCCAGCAGCCCCAGGGGATTAGGCGAGCAGTACTTC | CASSPRGLGEQYF
few | TRBJ2-7 | TRBD1 | TRBV9 | TGTGCCAGCAGCCCAAGGTGGGGGACAGGGGCCTACGAGCAGTACTTC | CASSPRWGTGAYEQYF
few | TRBJ1-5 | - | TRBV4-2 | TGTGCCAGCAGCCACGCCAGGAGCAATCAGCCCCAGCATTTT | CASSHARSNQPQHF
many | TRBJ1-1 | - | TRBV29-1 | TGCAGCGCGAGGGAACAGGCGACCACTGAAGCTTTCTTT | CSAREQATTEAFF
few | TRBJ2-7 | - | TRBV7-2 | TGTGCCAGCAGCTTAGGGGGGGGCACGGGCCCCTACGAGCAGTACTTC | CASSLGGGTGPYEQYF
few | TRBJ1-1 | - | TRBV7-8 | TGTGCCAGCAGCTCTACCCAGAGGGGAACTGAAGCTTTCTTT | CASSSTQRGTEAFF
- | TRBJ2-3 | TRBD2 | TRBV28 | TGTGCCAGCGTCCCCTCCCTAGCGGGAGATCTTACAGATACGCAGTATTTT | CASVPSLAGDLTDTQYF
- | TRBJ1-2 | - | TRBV7-3 | TGTGCCAGCAGCTTAAGGGGGGGGGACCAGGGCTACACCTTC | CASSLRGGDQGYTF
- | TRBJ2-3 | TRBD2 | TRBV30 | TGTGCCGGGACTAGCGGGGGCGCTAGCACAGATACGCAGTATTTT | CAGTSGGASTDTQYF
- | TRBJ1-5 | TRBD1 | TRBV12-3/TRBV12-4 | TGTGCCAGCAGTTTACAATCAGGGGGCCCCAATCAGCCCCAGCATTTT | CASSLQSGGPNQPQHF
few | TRBJ1-1 | - | TRBV6-5 | TGTGCCAGCAGTTACACAGGCTCGGACTCGGCTTTCTTT | CASSYTGSDSAFF